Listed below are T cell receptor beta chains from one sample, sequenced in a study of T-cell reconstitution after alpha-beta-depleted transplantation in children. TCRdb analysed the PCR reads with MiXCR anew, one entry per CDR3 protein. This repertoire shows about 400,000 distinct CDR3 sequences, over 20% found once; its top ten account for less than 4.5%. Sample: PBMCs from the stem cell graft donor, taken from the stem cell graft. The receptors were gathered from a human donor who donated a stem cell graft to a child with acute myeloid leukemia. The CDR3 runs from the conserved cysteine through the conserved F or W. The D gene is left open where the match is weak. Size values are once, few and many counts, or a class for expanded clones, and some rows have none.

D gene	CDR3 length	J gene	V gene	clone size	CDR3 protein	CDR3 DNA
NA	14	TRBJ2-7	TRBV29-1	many	CSVRIVGGYDEQYF	TGCAGCGTTCGTATAGTTGGGGGTTATGACGAGCAGTACTTC
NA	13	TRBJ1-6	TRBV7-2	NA	CASSSFLNSPLHF	TGTGCCAGCAGCAGTTTTTTGAATTCACCCCTCCACTTT
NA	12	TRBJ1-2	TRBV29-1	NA	CSVEGADYGYTF	TGCAGCGTTGAAGGGGCCGACTATGGCTACACCTTC
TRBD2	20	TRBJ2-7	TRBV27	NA	CASSLSVGLAGGGYYYEQYF	TGTGCCAGCAGTTTATCTGTGGGACTAGCGGGAGGGGGATACTACTACGAGCAGTACTTC
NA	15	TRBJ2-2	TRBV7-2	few	CASSPTGPNTGELFF	TGTGCCAGCAGCCCGACAGGCCCGAACACCGGGGAGCTGTTTTTT
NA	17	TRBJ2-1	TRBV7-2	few	CASSGRLGEPPYNEQFF	TGTGCCAGCAGCGGACGATTGGGGGAGCCCCCCTACAATGAGCAGTTCTTC
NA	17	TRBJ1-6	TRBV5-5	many	CASSLSGGSSYNSPLHF	TGTGCCAGCAGCTTAAGCGGCGGGAGCTCCTATAATTCACCCCTCCACTTT
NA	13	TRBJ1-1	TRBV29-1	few	CSVDFGGAGGAFF	TGCAGCGTTGATTTCGGGGGCGCGGGGGGAGCTTTCTTT
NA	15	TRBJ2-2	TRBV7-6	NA	CANSLAHAGTGELFF	TGTGCCAACAGCTTAGCCCACGCAGGCACCGGGGAGCTGTTTTTT
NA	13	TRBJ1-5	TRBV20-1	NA	CSVSRASNQPQHF	TGCAGTGTATCCAGGGCGAGCAATCAGCCCCAGCATTTT
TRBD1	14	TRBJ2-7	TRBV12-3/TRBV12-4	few	CASTVQGFSYEQYF	TGTGCCAGCACCGTACAGGGGTTCTCCTACGAGCAGTACTTC
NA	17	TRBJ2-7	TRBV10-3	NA	CAISESGKTAHPYEQYF	TGTGCCATCAGTGAGTCTGGTAAGACCGCGCATCCCTACGAGCAGTACTTC
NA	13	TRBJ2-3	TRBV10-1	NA	CASSRVRTDTQYF	TGCGCCAGCAGTAGGGTCCGCACAGATACGCAGTATTTT
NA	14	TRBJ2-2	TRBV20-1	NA	CSALSRGYTGELFF	TGCAGTGCTCTCTCTCGAGGGTACACCGGGGAGCTGTTTTTT
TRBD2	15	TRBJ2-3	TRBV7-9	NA	CASNIGGGEADTQYF	TGTGCCAGCAACATCGGGGGGGGCGAAGCAGATACGCAGTATTTT
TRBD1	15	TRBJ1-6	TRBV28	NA	CASSLRGQGFSPLHF	TGTGCCAGCAGTTTAAGGGGACAGGGGTTTTCACCCCTCCACTTT
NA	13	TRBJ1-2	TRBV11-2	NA	CASSLDRISGYTF	TGTGCCAGCAGCTTAGATCGCATATCTGGCTACACCTTC
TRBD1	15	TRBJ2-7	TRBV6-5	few	CASSSNRDSDYEQYF	TGTGCCAGCAGTTCGAACCGGGACAGCGACTACGAGCAGTACTTC
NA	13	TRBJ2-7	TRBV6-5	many	CASSYDNAYEQYF	TGTGCCAGCAGTTACGACAATGCCTACGAGCAGTACTTC
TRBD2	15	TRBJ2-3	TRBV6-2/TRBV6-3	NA	CASSYGLAGIGTQYF	TGTGCCAGCAGTTATGGGCTAGCGGGAATCGGTACGCAGTATTTT
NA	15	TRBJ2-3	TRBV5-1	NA	CASSLDSFSTDTQYF	TGCGCCAGCAGCTTGGACAGCTTCAGCACAGATACGCAGTATTTT
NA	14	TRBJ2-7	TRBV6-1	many	CASRQAEESYEQYF	TGTGCCAGCAGACAAGCGGAGGAGTCCTACGAGCAGTACTTC
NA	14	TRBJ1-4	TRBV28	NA	CASRLQGPDEKLFF	TGTGCCAGCAGACTACAGGGTCCGGATGAAAAACTGTTTTTT
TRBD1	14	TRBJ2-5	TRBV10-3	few	CAISSGTGEETQYF	TGTGCCATCAGTTCCGGGACAGGGGAAGAGACCCAGTACTTC
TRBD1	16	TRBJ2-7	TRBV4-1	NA	CASSPRLDREFPEQYF	TGCGCCAGCAGCCCGAGATTGGACAGGGAATTTCCCGAGCAGTACTTC
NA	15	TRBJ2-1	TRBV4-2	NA	CASSPRPLTNNEQFF	TGTGCCAGCAGCCCCCGGCCCCTTACGAACAATGAGCAGTTCTTC
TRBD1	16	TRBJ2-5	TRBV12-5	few	CASGSARDRGRETQYF	TGTGCTAGTGGTTCCGCACGCGACAGGGGGCGGGAGACCCAGTACTTC
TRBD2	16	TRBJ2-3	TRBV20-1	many	CSASMPGTRLGDTQYF	TGCAGTGCTTCCATGCCCGGGACTAGACTTGGAGATACGCAGTATTTT
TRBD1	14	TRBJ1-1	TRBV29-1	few	CSALPGQGFTEAFF	TGCAGCGCCCTACCGGGACAGGGGTTCACTGAAGCTTTCTTT
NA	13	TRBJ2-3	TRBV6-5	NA	CASSYSDLFAQYF	TGTGCCAGCAGTTACTCTGACTTATTCGCGCAGTATTTT
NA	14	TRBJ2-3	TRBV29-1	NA	CSVGRGLGTDTQYF	TGCAGCGTTGGGCGGGGACTTGGCACAGATACGCAGTATTTT
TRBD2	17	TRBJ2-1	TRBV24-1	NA	CATSDTTSGSSYNEQFF	TGTGCCACCAGTGATACAACTAGCGGGAGTTCCTACAATGAGCAGTTCTTC
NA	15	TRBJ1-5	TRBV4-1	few	CASSQDGVGYQPQHF	TGCGCCAGCAGCCAAGATGGAGTCGGCTATCAGCCCCAGCATTTT
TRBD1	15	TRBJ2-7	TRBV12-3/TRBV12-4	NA	CASSLGSAGGEEQYF	TGTGCCAGCAGTTTAGGGTCGGCAGGGGGCGAAGAGCAGTACTTC
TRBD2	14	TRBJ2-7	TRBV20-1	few	CSARGSGMYYEQYF	TGCAGTGCTAGAGGAAGCGGGATGTACTACGAGCAGTACTTC
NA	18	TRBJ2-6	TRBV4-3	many	CASSQDKGRRSGANVLTF	TGCGCCAGCAGCCAAGATAAGGGGCGTCGCTCTGGGGCCAACGTCCTGACTTTC
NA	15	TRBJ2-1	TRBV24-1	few	CATSDSPNSYNEQFF	TGTGCCACCAGTGATTCTCCAAACTCCTACAATGAGCAGTTCTTC
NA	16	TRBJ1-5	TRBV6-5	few	CASSPDSSGRNQPQHF	TGTGCCAGCAGTCCGGACAGTTCGGGGCGCAATCAGCCCCAGCATTTT
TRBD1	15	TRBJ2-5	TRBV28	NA	CASTPSRGGSETQYF	TGTGCCAGCACCCCGTCGCGAGGGGGCAGCGAGACCCAGTACTTC
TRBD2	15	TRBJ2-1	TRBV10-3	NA	CAISVLAGGPNEQIF	TGTGCCATCAGTGTCCTAGCGGGAGGGCCTAATGAGCAGATCTTC
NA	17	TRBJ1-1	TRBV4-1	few	CASSQGRIGRKNTEAFF	TGCGCCAGCAGCCAGGGCAGGATAGGGCGGAAGAACACTGAAGCTTTCTTT
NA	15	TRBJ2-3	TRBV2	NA	CASSPTGPSTDTQYF	TGTGCCAGCAGTCCCACAGGCCCGAGCACAGATACGCAGTATTTT
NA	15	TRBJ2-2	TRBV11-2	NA	CASRPRGTDTGELFF	TGTGCCAGCAGACCCCGAGGTACAGACACCGGGGAGCTGTTTTTT
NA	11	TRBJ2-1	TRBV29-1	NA	CSPVREDEQFF	TGCAGCCCCGTTAGGGAAGATGAGCAGTTCTTC
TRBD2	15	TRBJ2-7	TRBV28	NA	CASSAVAGGAYEQYF	TGTGCCAGCAGTGCCGTCGCGGGAGGGGCTTACGAGCAGTACTTC
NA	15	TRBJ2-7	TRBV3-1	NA	CASSQDAAPLREQYF	TGTGCCAGCAGCCAAGATGCAGCCCCATTGCGCGAGCAGTACTTC
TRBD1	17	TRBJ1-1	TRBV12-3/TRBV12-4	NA	CASSSGQGAARVSEAFF	TGTGCCAGCAGTTCAGGACAGGGGGCGGCCCGAGTTTCTGAAGCTTTCTTT
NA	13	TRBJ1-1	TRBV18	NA	CASSTEMNTEAFF	TGTGCCAGCTCAACCGAGATGAACACTGAAGCTTTCTTT
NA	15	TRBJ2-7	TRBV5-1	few	CASSRPGLMSYEQYF	TGCGCCAGCAGCCGACCGGGACTCATGTCCTACGAGCAGTACTTC
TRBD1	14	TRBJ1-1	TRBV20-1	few	CSALNTKRTGEAFF	TGCAGTGCTTTAAATACTAAAAGGACAGGGGAAGCTTTCTTT